Each of the 11 T cell receptor beta chains below was sequenced from the same sample in a study of T cells in Graves' hyperthyroidism and ophthalmopathy. RNA transcripts served as the template for amplifying TCR beta CDR3 regions. The study used the HTBI primer set for a first-round RT-PCR of the TCR CDR3. TCRdb called the multiplex PCR reads again in MiXCR, with one record for every CDR3 protein. The sample shows a few hundred thousand distinct CDR3 sequences, less than 20% of them seen only once. The sequenced material came from blood. The receptors were sampled from a woman aged 30 to 39 with Graves' hyperthyroidism.

This clonotype has a count of ten or more. The chain has TRBV27 and TRBJ2-2, with 9 positions matching TRBD2. V shed 0 bases and J 7 bases; nucleotides not matched to a gene: 15. Germline assignment: CDR1 MNHEY and CDR2 SMNVEV (reference sequence). This CDR3 is built from 19 residues. CDR3 sequence: CASSLSVSSGTIRGGELFF. The CDR3 coding sequence is TGTGCCAGCAGTTTATCGGTCTCTAGCGGGACTATACGGGGCGGGGAGCTGTTTTTT.

As for this clonotype: At one boundary the junction diverges from the germline segment, which might be a read error. The CDR3 here is CASSVVPGNTGEPFF. CDR3 bases: TGTGCCAGCAGCGTAGTTCCGGGGAACACCGGGGAGCCGTTTTTT. The chain recombines TRBV9 with TRBJ2-2; TRBD2 might be the D (5 bases). The CDR3 is made up of 15 amino acids. In germline, CDR1 is SGDLS, CDR2 YYNGEE.

This clonotype occurred a few times. The CDR3 DNA sequence: TGCAGTGCTTGCTCCTATGGGACTAGCGGGAGGATAGAGACCCAGTACTTC. This translates into CSACSYGTSGRIETQYF. J is TRBJ2-5 and V is TRBV20-1, with 15 nucleotides matching TRBD2. The length of the CDR3 is 17 residues. The V gene's germline CDR1 is DFQATT and CDR2 SNEGSKA (reference sequence). Trimming removed 5 bases from V and 4 bases from J; junction bases left unmatched: 11.

This clonotype showed up many times. This chain connects TRBV6-2 or TRBV6-3 to TRBJ1-1; D gene uncertain. The V and J ends lost 3 bases and 1 base respectively, with 9 bases between them. From germline, CDR1 is MNHEY and CDR2 SVGEGT. The CDR3 runs to 14 residues. CDR3 loop: CASSYLLGNTEAFF. CDR3 nucleotide sequence: TGTGCCAGCAGTTATTTACTGGGGAACACTGAAGCTTTCTTT.

This clonotype was recorded at least ten times. This sequence joins TRBV24-1 and TRBJ2-3, with unresolved D. Germline loops: CDR1 KGHDR, CDR2 SFDVKD. The CDR3 has 14 residues. Trimming left V 3 bases short and J 6 bases short, with 12 bases between. The CDR3 nucleotides read TGTGCCACCAGTGATCCCCCACATGCGGATACGCAGTATTTT. Translation: CATSDPPHADTQYF.

This clonotype was detected ten times or more. V usage is TRBV7-9 and J usage is TRBJ2-3; D call uncertain. Per germline, CDR1 SEHNR and CDR2 FQNEAQ (reference sequence). The ends were cut back, 5 bases at V and 1 base at J, with 7 bases in the middle. CDR3 length: 13 residues. The CDR3 DNA reads TGTGCCAGCAGCCCGCGAGGCACAGATACGCAGTATTTT. Amino acids: CASSPRGTDTQYF. Full variable domain (outside the CDR3, taken from reference TRBV7-9 and TRBJ2-3): DTGVSQNPRHKITKRGQNVTFRCDPISEHNRLYWYRQTLGQGPEFLTYFQNEAQLEKSRLLSDRFSAERPKGSFSTLEIQRTEQGDSAMYLCASSPRGTDTQYFGPGTRLTVL.

This clonotype was counted at least ten times. The V call is TRBV7-3, the J call TRBJ2-7, with 7 nucleotides matching TRBD1. There are 15 residues in the CDR3. V dropped 6 bases and J dropped 5; count of bases not matched to a gene: 13. Germline CDR1 SGHTA, CDR2 FQGTGA. CDR3 sequence reads: CASSESGFDRDEQYF. The CDR3 nucleotides are TGTGCCAGCAGTGAATCTGGATTCGACAGGGACGAGCAGTACTTC.

The table lists this clonotype with many counts. V and J are TRBV28 and TRBJ2-5, with a tentative D call TRBD2 (6 bases). Trimming took off 7 bases at V and 5 bases at J, with 17 bases between the two ends. The CDR3 length is 14 residues. Germline CDR1 MDHEN, CDR2 SYDVKM. CDR3 DNA sequence: TGTGCCAGCAACCGAGGAGGGGACGGGGAGACCCAGTACTTC. The encoded protein is CASNRGGDGETQYF.

This clonotype was counted only a few times. The gene calls are TRBV9 and TRBJ2-2, with 9 bases identical to TRBD2. Trimming cost V 0 bases and J 2 bases; bases outside gene matches: 2. The CDR3 has 16 residues. CDR1 SGDLS and CDR2 YYNGEE come from the germline V gene. CDR3 amino acids: CASSVGLAANTGELFF. Here the CDR3 DNA reads TGTGCCAGCAGCGTAGGACTAGCGGCCAACACCGGGGAGCTGTTTTTT. The whole variable domain, remainder taken from reference TRBV9 and TRBJ2-2, is DSGVTQTPKHLITATGQRVTLRCSPRSGDLSVYWYQQSLDQGLQFLIQYYNGEERAKGNILERFSAQQFPDLHSELNLSSLELGDSALYFCASSVGLAANTGELFFGEGSRLTVL.

The table lists this clonotype with many counts. V usage is TRBV20-1 and J usage is TRBJ2-5; 10 nucleotides match TRBD2. There are 15 residues in the CDR3. Unmatched junction bases numbered 3, after V lost 1 base and J lost 1 base. Germline CDR1 DFQATT, CDR2 SNEGSKA (reference sequence). As DNA, the CDR3 is TGCAGTGCTAGAGGGGCTAGCGGGAGCCAAGAGACCCAGTACTTC. Amino acids: CSARGASGSQETQYF.

This clonotype was counted ten times or more. V usage is TRBV27 and J usage is TRBJ2-1, with D unclear. Trimming removed 5 bases from V and 9 bases from J, with 17 bases in between. From germline, CDR1 is MNHEY and CDR2 SMNVEV (reference sequence). CDR3 size: 14 residues. This CDR3 is CASSLEGPRVEQFF. The CDR3 DNA reads TGTGCCAGCAGTCTAGAAGGCCCCCGGGTTGAGCAGTTCTTC.